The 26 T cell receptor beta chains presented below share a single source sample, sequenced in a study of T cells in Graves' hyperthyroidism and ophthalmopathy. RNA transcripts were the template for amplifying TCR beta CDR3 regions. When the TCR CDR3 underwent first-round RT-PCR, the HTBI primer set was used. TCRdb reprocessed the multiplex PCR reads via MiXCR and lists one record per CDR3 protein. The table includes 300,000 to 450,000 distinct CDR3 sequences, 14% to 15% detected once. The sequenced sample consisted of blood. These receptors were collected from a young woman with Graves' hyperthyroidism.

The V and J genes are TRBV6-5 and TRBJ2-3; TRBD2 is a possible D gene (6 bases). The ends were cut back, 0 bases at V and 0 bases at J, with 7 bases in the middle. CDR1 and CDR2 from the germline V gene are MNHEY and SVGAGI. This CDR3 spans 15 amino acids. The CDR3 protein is CASSYSGGSTDTQYF. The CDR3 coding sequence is TGTGCCAGCAGTTACTCCGGGGGTAGCACAGATACGCAGTATTTT.

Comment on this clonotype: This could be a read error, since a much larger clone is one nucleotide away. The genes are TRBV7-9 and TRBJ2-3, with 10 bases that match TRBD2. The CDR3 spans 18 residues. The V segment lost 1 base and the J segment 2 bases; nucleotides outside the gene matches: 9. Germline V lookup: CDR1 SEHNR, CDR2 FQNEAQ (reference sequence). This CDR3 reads CASSLGPGTSALTDTQYF. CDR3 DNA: TGTGCCAGCAGCTTAGGACCCGGGACTAGCGCTCTCACAGATACGCAGTATTTT. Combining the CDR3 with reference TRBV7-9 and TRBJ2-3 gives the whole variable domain DTGVSQNPRHKITKRGQNVTFRCDPISEHNRLYWYRQTLGQGPEFLTYFQNEAQLEKSRLLSDRFSAERPKGSFSTLEIQRTEQGDSAMYLCASSLGPGTSALTDTQYFGPGTRLTVL.

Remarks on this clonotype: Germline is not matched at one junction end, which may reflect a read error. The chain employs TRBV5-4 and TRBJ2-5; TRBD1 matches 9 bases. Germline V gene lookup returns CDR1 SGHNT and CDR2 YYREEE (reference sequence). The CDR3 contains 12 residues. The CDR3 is CASSSTGGSLSF. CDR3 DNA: TGTGCCAGCAGTTCCACAGGGGGCTCCCTGTCCTTC. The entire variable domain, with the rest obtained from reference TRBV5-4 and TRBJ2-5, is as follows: ETGVTQSPTHLIKTRGQQVTLRCSSQSGHNTVSWYQQALGQGPQFIFQYYREEENGRGNFPPRFSGLQFPNYSSELNVNALELDDSALYLCASSSTGGSLSFGPGTRLLVL.

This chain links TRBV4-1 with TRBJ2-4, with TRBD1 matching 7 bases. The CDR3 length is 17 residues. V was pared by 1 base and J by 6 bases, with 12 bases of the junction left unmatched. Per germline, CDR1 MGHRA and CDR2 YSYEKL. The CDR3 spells CASSQGYSGQSGNIQYF. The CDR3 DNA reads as TGCGCCAGCAGCCAAGGTTACTCGGGACAGTCGGGAAACATTCAGTACTTC.

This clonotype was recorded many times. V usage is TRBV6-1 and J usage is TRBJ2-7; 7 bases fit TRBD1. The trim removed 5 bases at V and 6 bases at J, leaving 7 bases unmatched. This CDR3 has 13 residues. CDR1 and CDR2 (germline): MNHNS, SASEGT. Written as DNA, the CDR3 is TGTGCCAGCAGTAGCCAGACAGGGACCGAGCAGTACTTC. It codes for CASSSQTGTEQYF.

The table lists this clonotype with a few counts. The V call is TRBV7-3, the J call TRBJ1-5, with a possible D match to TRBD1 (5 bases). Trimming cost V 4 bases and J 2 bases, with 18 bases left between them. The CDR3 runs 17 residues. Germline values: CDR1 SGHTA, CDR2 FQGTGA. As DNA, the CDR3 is TGTGCCAGCAGCTCTAAATGGGACCCGCGGCGCAATCAGCCCCAGCATTTT. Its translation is CASSSKWDPRRNQPQHF.

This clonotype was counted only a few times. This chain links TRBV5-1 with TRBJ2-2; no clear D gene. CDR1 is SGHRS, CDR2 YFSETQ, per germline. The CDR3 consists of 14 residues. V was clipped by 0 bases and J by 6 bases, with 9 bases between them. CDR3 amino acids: CASSLAGVPGELFF. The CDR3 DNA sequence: TGCGCCAGCAGCTTGGCAGGTGTACCCGGGGAGCTGTTTTTT.

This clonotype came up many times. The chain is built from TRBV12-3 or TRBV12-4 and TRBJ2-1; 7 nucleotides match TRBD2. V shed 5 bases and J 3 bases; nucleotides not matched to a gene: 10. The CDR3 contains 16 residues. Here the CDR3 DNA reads TGTGCCAGCAGTGCAACGGGACTACCCTACTACAATGAGCAGTTCTTC. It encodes CASSATGLPYYNEQFF.

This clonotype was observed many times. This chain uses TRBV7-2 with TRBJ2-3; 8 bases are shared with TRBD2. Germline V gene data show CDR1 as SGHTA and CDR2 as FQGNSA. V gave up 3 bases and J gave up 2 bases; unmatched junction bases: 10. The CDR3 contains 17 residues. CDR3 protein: CASSFKSGSPFTDTQYF. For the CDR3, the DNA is TGTGCCAGCAGCTTTAAAAGCGGGAGCCCTTTCACAGATACGCAGTATTTT. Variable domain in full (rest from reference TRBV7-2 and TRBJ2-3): GAGVSQSPSNKVTEKGKDVELRCDPISGHTALYWYRQSLGQGLEFLIYFQGNSAPDKSGLPSDRFSAERTGGSVSTLTIQRTQQEDSAVYLCASSFKSGSPFTDTQYFGPGTRLTVL.

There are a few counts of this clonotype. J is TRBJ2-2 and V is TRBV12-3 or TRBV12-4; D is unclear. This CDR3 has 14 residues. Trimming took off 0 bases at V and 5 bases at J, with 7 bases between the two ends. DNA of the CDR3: TGTGCCAGCAGTTTAGCTTTGCTAACCGGGGAGCTGTTTTTT. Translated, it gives CASSLALLTGELFF.

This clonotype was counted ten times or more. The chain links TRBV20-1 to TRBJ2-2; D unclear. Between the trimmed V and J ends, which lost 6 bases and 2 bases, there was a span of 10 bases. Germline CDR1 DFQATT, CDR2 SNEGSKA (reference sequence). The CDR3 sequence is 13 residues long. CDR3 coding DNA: TGCAGTGCCGATACCGACAACACCGGGGAGCTGTTTTTT. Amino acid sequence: CSADTDNTGELFF.

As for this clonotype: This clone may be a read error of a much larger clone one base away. CDR3 region: CASSLGGLGYNEQYF. The DNA of the CDR3 is TGTGCCAGCAGCTTGGGGGGACTAGGCTACAATGAGCAGTACTTC. The V gene is TRBV7-3, the J gene TRBJ2-1; 8 nucleotides match TRBD2. Near its end, the DNA agrees better with TRBJ2-7, so the J call may be wrong. The CDR3 runs to 15 residues. Per germline, CDR1 SGHTA and CDR2 FQGTGA.

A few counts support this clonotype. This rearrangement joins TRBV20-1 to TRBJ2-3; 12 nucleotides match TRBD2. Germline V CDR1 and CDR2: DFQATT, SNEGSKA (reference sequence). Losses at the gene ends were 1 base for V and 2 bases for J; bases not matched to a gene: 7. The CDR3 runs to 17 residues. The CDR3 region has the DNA TGCAGTGCTAGAGGGGGGAGGACTAGCGGGACCACAGATACGCAGTATTTT. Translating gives CSARGGRTSGTTDTQYF.

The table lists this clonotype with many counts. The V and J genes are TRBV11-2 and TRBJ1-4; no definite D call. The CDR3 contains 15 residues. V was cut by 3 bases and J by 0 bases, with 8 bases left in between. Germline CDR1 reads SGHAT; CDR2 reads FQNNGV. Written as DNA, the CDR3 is TGTGCCAGCAGCTTTCACACGGCAACTAATGAAAAACTGTTTTTT. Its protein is CASSFHTATNEKLFF.

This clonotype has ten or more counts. CDR3 residues: CASSQVRRDDTQYF. The DNA of the CDR3 is TGTGCCAGCAGCCAAGTTCGCAGGGATGATACGCAGTATTTT. The chain carries TRBV3-1 and TRBJ2-3, with D possibly TRBD1 on 5 matching bases. The V end lost 1 base, the J end lost 6 bases, and 11 bases lay between the germline ends. CDR3 length equals 14 residues. Germline V gene data show CDR1 as LGHDT and CDR2 as YNNKEL (reference sequence).

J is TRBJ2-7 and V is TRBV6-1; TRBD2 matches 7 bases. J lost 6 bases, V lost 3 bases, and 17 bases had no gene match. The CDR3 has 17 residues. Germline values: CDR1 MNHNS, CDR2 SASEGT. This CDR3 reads CASSDAAGFRVGGEQYF. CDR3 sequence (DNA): TGTGCCAGCAGTGATGCAGCGGGATTTCGAGTGGGGGGCGAGCAGTACTTC.

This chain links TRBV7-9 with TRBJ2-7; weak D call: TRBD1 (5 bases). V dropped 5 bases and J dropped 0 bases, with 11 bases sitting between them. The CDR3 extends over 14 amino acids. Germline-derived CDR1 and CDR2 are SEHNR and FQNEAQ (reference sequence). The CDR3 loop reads CASSPQANSYEQYF. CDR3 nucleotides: TGTGCCAGCAGCCCACAGGCGAACTCCTACGAGCAGTACTTC. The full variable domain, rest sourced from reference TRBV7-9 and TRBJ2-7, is DTGVSQNPRHKITKRGQNVTFRCDPISEHNRLYWYRQTLGQGPEFLTYFQNEAQLEKSRLLSDRFSAERPKGSFSTLEIQRTEQGDSAMYLCASSPQANSYEQYFGPGTRLTVT.

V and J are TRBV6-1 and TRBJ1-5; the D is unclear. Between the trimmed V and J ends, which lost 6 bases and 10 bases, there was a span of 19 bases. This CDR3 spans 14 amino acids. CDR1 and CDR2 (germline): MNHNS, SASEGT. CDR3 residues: CASRGMGDGNPQHF. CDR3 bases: TGTGCCAGCAGGGGAATGGGTGATGGGAATCCCCAGCATTTT.

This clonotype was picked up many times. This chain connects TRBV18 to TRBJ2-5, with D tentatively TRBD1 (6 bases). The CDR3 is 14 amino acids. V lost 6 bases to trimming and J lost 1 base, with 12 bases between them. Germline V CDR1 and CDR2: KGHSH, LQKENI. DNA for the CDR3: TGTGCCAGCTCCCAGGGACATACCCAAGAGACCCAGTACTTC. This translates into CASSQGHTQETQYF. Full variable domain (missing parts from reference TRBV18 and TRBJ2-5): NAGVMQNPRHLVRRRGQEARLRCSPMKGHSHVYWYRQLPEEGLKFMVYLQKENIIDESGMPKERFSAEFPKEGPSILRIQQVVRGDSAAYFCASSQGHTQETQYFGPGTRLLVL.

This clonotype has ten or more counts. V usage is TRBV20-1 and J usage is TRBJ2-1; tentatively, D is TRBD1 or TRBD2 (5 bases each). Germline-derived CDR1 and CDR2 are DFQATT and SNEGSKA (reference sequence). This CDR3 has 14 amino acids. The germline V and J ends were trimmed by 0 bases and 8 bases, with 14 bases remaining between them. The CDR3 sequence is CSARDPRGLDEQFF. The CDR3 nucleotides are TGCAGTGCTAGAGACCCGAGGGGATTAGATGAGCAGTTCTTC.

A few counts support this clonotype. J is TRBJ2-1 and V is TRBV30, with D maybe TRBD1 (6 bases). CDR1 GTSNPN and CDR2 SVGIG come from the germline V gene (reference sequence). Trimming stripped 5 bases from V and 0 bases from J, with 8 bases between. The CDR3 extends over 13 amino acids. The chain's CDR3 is CAWDRSSYNEQFF. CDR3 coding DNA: TGTGCCTGGGACAGGAGCTCCTACAATGAGCAGTTCTTC.

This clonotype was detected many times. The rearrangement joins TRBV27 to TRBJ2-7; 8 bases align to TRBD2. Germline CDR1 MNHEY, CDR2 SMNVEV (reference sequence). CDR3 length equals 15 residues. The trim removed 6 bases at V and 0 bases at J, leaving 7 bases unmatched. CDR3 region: CASSPGGGTSYEQYF. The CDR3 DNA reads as TGTGCCAGCAGCCCCGGGGGGGGCACCTCCTACGAGCAGTACTTC.

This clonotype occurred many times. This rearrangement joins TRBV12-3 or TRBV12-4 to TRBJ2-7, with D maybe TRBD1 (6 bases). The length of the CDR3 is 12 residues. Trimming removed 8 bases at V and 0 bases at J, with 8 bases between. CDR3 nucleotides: TGTGCCAGCCGGGACAACTCCTACGAGCAGTACTTC. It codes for CASRDNSYEQYF.

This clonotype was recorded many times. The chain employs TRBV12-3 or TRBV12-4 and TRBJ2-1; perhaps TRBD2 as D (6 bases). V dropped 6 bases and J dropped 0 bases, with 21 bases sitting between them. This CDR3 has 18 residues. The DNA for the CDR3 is TGTGCCAGCAGCGACCCCGGGACTTTGTTCAGCTCCTACAATGAGCAGTTCTTC. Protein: CASSDPGTLFSSYNEQFF.

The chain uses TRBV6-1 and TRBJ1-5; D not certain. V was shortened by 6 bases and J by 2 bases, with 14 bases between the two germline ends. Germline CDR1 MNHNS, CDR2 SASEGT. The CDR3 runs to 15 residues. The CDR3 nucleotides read TGTGCCAGCAGCCAAGTACCCGGGGGCAATCAGCCCCAGCATTTT. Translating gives CASSQVPGGNQPQHF.

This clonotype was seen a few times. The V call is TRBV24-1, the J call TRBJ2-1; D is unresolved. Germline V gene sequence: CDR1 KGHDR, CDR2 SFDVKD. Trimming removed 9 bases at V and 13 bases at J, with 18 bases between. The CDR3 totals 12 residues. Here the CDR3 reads CATSGDLGSQFF. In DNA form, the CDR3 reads TGTGCCACCTCGGGTGATCTTGGTTCTCAGTTCTTC.